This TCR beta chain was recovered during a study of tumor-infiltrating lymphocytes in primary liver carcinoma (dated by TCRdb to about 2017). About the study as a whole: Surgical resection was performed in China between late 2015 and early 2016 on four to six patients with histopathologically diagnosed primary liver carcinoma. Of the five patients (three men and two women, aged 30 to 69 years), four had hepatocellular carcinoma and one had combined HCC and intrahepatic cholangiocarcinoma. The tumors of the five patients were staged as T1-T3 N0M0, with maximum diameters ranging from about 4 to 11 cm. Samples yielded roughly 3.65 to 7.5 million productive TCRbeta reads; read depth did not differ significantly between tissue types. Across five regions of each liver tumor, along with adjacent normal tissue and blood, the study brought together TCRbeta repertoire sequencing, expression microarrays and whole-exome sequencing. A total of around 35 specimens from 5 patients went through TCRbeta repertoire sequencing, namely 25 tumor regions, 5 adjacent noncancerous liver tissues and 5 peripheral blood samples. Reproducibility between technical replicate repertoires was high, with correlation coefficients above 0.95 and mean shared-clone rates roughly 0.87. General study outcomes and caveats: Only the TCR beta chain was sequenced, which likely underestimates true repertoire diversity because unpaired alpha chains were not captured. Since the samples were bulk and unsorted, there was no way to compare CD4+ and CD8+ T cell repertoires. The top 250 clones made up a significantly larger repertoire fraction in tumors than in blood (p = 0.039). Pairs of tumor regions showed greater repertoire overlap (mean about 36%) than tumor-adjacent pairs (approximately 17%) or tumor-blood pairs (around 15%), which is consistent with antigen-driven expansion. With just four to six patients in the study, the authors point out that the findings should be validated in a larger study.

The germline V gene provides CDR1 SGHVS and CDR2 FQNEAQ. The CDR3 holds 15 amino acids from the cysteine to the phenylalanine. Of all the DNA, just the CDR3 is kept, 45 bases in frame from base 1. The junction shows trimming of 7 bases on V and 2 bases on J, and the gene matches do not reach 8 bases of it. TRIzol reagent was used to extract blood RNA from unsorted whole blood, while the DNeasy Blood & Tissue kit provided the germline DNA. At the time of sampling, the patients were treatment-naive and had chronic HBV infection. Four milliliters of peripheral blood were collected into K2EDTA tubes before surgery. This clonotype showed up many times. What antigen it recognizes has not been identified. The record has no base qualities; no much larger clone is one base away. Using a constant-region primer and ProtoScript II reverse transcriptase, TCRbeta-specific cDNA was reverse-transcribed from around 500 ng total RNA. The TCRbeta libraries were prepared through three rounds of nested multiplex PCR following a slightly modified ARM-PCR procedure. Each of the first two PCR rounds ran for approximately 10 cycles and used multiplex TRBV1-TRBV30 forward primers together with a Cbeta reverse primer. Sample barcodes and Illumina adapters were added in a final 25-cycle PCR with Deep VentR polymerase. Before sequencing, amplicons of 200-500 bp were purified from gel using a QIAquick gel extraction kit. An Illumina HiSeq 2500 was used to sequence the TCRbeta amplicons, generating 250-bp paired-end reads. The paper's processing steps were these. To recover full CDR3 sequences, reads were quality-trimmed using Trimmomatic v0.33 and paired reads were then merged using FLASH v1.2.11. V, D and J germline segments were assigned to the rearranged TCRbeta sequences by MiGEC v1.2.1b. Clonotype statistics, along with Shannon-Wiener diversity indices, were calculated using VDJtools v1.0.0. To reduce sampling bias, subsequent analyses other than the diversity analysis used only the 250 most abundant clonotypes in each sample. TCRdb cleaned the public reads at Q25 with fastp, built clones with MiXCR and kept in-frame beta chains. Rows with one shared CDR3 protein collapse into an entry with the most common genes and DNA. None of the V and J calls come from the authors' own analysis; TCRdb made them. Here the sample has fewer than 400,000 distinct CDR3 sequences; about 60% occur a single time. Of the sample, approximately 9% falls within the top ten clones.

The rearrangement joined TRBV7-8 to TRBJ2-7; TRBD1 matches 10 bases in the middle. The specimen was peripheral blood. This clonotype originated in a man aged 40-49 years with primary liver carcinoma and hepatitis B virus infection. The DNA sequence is TGTGCCAGCACCAAGTCGGGACAGGGGACCTACGAGCAGTACTTC. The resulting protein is CASTKSGQGTYEQYF.